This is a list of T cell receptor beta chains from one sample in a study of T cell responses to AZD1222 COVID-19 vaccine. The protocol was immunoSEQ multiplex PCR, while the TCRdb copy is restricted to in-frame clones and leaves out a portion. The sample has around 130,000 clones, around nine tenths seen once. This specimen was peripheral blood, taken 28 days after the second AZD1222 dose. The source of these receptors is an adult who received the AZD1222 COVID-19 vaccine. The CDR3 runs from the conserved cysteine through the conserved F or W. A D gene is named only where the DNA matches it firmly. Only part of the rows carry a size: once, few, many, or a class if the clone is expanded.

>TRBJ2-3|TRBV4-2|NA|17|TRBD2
CASSFRGAGGPTDTQYF
TGTGCCAGCAGCTTTCGAGGGGCGGGGGGGCCCACAGATACGCAGTATTTT
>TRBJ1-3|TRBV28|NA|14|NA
CASSFAGAGNTIYF
TGTGCCAGCAGTTTCGCAGGGGCTGGAAACACCATATATTTT
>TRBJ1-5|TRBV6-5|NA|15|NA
CASRPRGQVRQPQHF
TGTGCCAGCAGGCCACGGGGGCAGGTCCGACAGCCCCAGCATTTT
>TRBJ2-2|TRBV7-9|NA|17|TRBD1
CASSHRDSAPNTGELFF
TGTGCCAGCAGCCACCGGGACAGCGCCCCGAACACCGGGGAGCTGTTTTTT
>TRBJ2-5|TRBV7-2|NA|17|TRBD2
CASSLGPPTGGQETQYF
TGTGCCAGCAGCTTAGGACCCCCTACGGGAGGCCAAGAGACCCAGTACTTC
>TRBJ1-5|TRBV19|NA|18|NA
CASSIQRPSRASNQPQHF
TGTGCCAGTAGTATTCAGCGCCCGTCTAGGGCCAGCAATCAGCCCCAGCATTTT
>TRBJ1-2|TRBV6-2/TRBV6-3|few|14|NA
CASSWTSEDYGYTF
TGTGCCAGCAGCTGGACTAGCGAGGACTATGGCTACACCTTC
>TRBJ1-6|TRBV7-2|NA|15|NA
CASSLAIRGRSPLHF
TGTGCCAGCAGCTTAGCGATCAGGGGTAGGTCACCCCTCCACTTT
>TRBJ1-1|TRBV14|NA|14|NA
CASSRAGGNREAFF
TGTGCCAGCAGTCGCGCGGGGGGGAATAGAGAAGCTTTCTTT
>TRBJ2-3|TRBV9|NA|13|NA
CASSAASTDTQYF
TGTGCCAGCAGCGCCGCTAGCACAGATACGCAGTATTTT
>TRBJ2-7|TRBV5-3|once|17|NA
CARSWEPSLKRGYEQYF
TGTGCCAGAAGCTGGGAACCCAGCCTAAAAAGAGGCTACGAGCAGTACTTC
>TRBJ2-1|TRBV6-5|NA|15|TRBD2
CASTGVSGGAGEQFF
TGTGCCAGCACCGGGGTTAGCGGGGGGGCTGGCGAGCAGTTCTTC
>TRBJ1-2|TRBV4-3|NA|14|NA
CASSRGPGVYGYTF
TGCGCCAGCAGCCGAGGGCCTGGGGTCTATGGCTACACCTTC
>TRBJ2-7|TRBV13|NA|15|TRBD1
CASSVSGQGFSEQYF
TGTGCCAGCAGCGTATCCGGACAGGGGTTCAGCGAGCAGTACTTC
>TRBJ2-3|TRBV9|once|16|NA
CASSSYRSSSTDTQYF
TGTGCCAGCAGCTCCTATCGATCTAGCAGCACAGATACGCAGTATTTT
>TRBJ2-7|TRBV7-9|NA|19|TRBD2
CASSHNIPGLAGEPYEQYF
TGTGCCAGCAGCCACAACATTCCGGGACTAGCGGGAGAGCCCTACGAGCAGTACTTC
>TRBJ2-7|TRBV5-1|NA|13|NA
CASSLPQGDEQYF
TGCGCCAGCAGCTTGCCCCAGGGTGACGAGCAGTACTTC
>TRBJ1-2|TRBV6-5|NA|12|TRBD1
CASRTGVGGYTF
TGTGCCAGCAGGACAGGGGTAGGTGGCTACACCTTC
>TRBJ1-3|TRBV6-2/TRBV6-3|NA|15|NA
CASSYSRTRGNTIYF
TGTGCCAGCAGTTACTCGCGGACCCGTGGAAACACCATATATTTT
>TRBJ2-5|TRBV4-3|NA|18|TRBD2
CASSQDSPLAGYQETQYF
TGCGCCAGCAGCCAAGATTCGCCCCTAGCGGGGTACCAAGAGACCCAGTACTTC
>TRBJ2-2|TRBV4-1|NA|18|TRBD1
CASSQDPGQGAGTGELFF
TGCGCCAGCAGCCAAGATCCGGGCCAGGGGGCGGGTACCGGGGAGCTGTTTTTT
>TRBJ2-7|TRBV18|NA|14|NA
CASLQGIQDPHQYF
TGTGCCAGCCTACAGGGAATACAAGACCCACACCAGTACTTC
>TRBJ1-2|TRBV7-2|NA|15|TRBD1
CASSYGTGGIDGYTF
TGTGCCAGCAGCTACGGGACAGGGGGTATTGATGGCTACACCTTC
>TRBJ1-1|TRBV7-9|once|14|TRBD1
CAAGGDSMNTEAFF
TGTGCCGCAGGAGGGGACAGCATGAACACTGAAGCTTTCTTT
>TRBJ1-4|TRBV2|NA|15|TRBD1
CASRRTGAGNEKLFF
TGTGCCAGCAGGAGGACAGGGGCCGGTAATGAAAAACTGTTTTTT
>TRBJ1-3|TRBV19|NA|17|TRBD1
CASSPRDRAMAGNTIYF
TGTGCCAGTAGTCCAAGGGACAGGGCGATGGCTGGAAACACCATATATTTT
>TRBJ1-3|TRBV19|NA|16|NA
CASSLDRADSGNTIYF
TGTGCCAGTAGTCTAGACAGAGCCGACTCTGGAAACACCATATATTTT
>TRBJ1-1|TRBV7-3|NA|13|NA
CASSHRAATEAFF
TGTGCCAGCAGCCACAGGGCGGCCACTGAAGCTTTCTTT
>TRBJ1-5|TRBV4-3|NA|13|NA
CASSQGDRWPQHF
TGCGCCAGCAGCCAAGGGGACCGATGGCCCCAGCATTTT
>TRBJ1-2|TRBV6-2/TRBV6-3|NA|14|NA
CASSYLGRLYGYTF
TGTGCCAGCAGTTACCTTGGCAGGCTCTATGGCTACACCTTC